The clone carrying this T cell receptor beta chain appeared many times. The antigen is not known. These data are taken from a study of regulatory T cells in long-lasting Graves disease. Findings and caveats of the study: With persistent disease, TRBV28, TRBJ1-2 and TRBJ2-5 were the favored segments.

Building the TCR beta libraries relied on iRepertoire HTBI primers, and CDR3 regions underwent Arm-PCR. MiXCR was run by TCRdb on the multiplex PCR reads, yielding one entry per CDR3 protein. This table holds some 300,000 distinct CDR3 sequences, around 20% found once. As for time point: persistent/refractory GD, antithyroid drugs over 5 years with positive TRAb. From PBMCs, RNA was extracted and then used to make the TCR library. The V end was cut by 4 bases, the J end by 5 bases, with 17 bases between. The CDR3 covers 15 residues. Germline V gene data show CDR1 as MDHEN and CDR2 as SYDVKM. Here the sequenced sample was peripheral blood mononuclear cells (PBMCs), taken when the disease was refractory, from a patient treated with antithyroid drugs. This TCR derives from a female donor with Graves disease. The chain links TRBV28 to TRBJ1-1, with D possibly matching TRBD1 (6 bases). This CDR3 is CASSSPRQVWTEAFF. The CDR3 DNA reads as TGTGCCAGCAGTTCCCCGAGACAGGTGTGGACTGAAGCTTTCTTT.